This TCR beta chain originates from a study of cytotoxic CD8 clonotypes in ibrutinib-treated CLL (dated by TCRdb to about 2021). About the investigation overall: The cohort included around 16 treatment-naive and under 13 relapsed/refractory patients; 17 to 18 were IGHV unmutated. Responses were partial in roughly 24 patients and complete in 2; after median about 68 months follow-up, around 15 stayed in remission and about 12 progressed. Response samples were obtained after a median of approximately 12 months of treatment, with a range of roughly 6 to 40 months. On average, each sample had about 250,000 productive templates and more than 75,000 productive rearrangements. Of the 90 or so participants in the trial, 26 had longitudinal samples available. Cryopreserved peripheral blood mononuclear cells were collected before treatment, at response, and at either disease progression or sustained remission. All remission and progressive disease samples were collected while patients were still receiving ibrutinib.

The paper as a whole reports these results and caveats: Public clonotypes were found to be uncommon and were observed to contract or remain stable during treatment; the increase in clonality was shown to reflect expansion of private clonotypes at ibrutinib response. Sampling times were not matched between sustained-remission and progressing patients, and lymph node repertoires were not studied. Clonality rose at ibrutinib response, remained stable during sustained remission, and dropped back toward baseline at progression. Baseline clonality exceeded that of age-matched healthy donors and correlated strongly with circulating CD8+ T-cell counts.

The time point label on this specimen signifies: around 2 years on ibrutinib. For TCR beta library preparation, about 2.2 micrograms of genomic DNA were extracted from the cryopreserved PBMCs. High-throughput TCR beta sequencing was performed on longitudinal blood samples from CLL patients receiving ibrutinib monotherapy. The patients took part in an open-label, single-center phase 2 trial of ibrutinib monotherapy. This clone has only a few counts. Its antigen target is currently unknown. One base away there is no much larger clone; base qualities are not given. The goal of deep resolution MiSeq sequencing was a depth between 1 in 1 million and 1 in 200,000 T cells, and coverage averaged 10x per clonotype. TCR beta libraries were generated with the immunoSEQ hsTCRB Kit. On the study's bioinformatics: ImmunoSEQ Data Assistant and ImmunoSEQ Analyzer were used for data analysis, and V, D and J genes were assigned according to IMGT definitions. Clonality, which ranges from 0 to 1, was calculated by subtracting the normalized Shannon entropy of productive rearrangement frequencies from one. Only overrepresented clonotypes making up at least 0.05% of each patient's repertoire were included in the public clonotype analysis. Some twelve repertoires from age-matched healthy donors, obtained from immuneACCESS, served as clonality controls. TCRdb's version of the immuneACCESS table is confined to in-frame rearrangements and falls short of the full clone set. An unresolved V gene accounts for under half of the shortfall where checked; the remainder is of unknown origin. For V, J and clone size, that table is used; D and trimming come from the DNA. Within this sample are 200,000 to 250,000 clones, with roughly 74% of them counted one time only. The top ten constitute 15% of the sample.

The CDR3 starts with the cysteine, ends with the phenylalanine, and has 15 residues. The retained sequence is limited to the CDR3, 45 bases, with the frame set at the first base. V and J are truncated by 0 bases and 6 bases respectively, leaving an intervening sequence of 12 bases. The germline V gene provides CDR1 MGHDK and CDR2 SYGVNS. Sequencing was performed on PBMCs, taken after 24 months of ibrutinib treatment. The receptor's source is a human donor with chronic lymphocytic leukemia. Rearrangement joined TRBV25-1 to TRBJ2-1; the D gene is perhaps TRBD1 or TRBD2, as each covers 6 bases. The DNA sequence reads TGTGCCAGCAGTGAATACATAGGGGGGAGCAATGAGCAGTTCTTC. Its translation reads: CASSEYIGGSNEQFF. The reference TRBV25-1 and TRBJ2-1 proteins fill in what lies around the CDR3, so the full variable domain reads EADIYQTPRYLVIGTGKKITLECSQTMGHDKMYWYQQDPGMELHLIHYSYGVNSTEKGDLSSESTVSRIRTEHFPLTLESARPSHTSQYLCASSEYIGGSNEQFFGPGTRLTVL.